Included here is one TCR beta chain sequence, with context. Its cognate antigen is unknown. Amplified TCR beta CDR3 regions derived from RNA transcripts. HTBI primers were the set used in a first-round RT-PCR of the TCR CDR3. In TCRdb, the multiplex PCR reads were re-called with MiXCR into one record per CDR3 protein. Among around 560,000 distinct CDR3 sequences, about a sixth were seen once, and the ten largest hold 15% to 20%. This entry is derived from a study of T cells in Graves' hyperthyroidism and ophthalmopathy. Overall study results and limits: Peripheral blood also featured most of the thyroid clonotypes expanded above 0.001.

The CDR3 is made up of 16 amino acids. Germline V gene data show CDR1 as MNHEY and CDR2 as SMNVEV (reference sequence). J gave up 6 bases and V 5 bases, and 14 bases lay outside the gene matches. Patients aged 18 to 65 had newly diagnosed hyperthyroidism of under 2 months' duration. The clonotype originates from a woman aged 18-29 years with Graves' hyperthyroidism. The rearrangement joins TRBV27 to TRBJ1-1, with 8 bases that match TRBD1. The sequencing input was blood. This chain's CDR3 is CASSPRTGIGLSEAFF. The DNA for the CDR3 is TGTGCCAGCAGTCCCCGGACAGGGATTGGGCTATCTGAAGCTTTCTTT.